The rows below give T cell receptor beta chains drawn from one sample of a study of blood T cells in healthy people across ages. TCRdb passed the 5' RACE reads through MiXCR, listing each CDR3 protein once. This table has more than 700,000 distinct CDR3 sequences, roughly 53% appearing once. The sequencing input was blood. These receptors came from an elderly man in good health. CDR3s include the opening cysteine and the closing phenylalanine or tryptophan.

CDR3	V	J
CASSFGGVAYEQYF	TRBV5-1	TRBJ2-7
CSVEEGLIVGEQFF	TRBV29-1	TRBJ2-1
CASSLIGTGIVETQYF	TRBV5-1	TRBJ2-5
CARNRSSYEQYF	TRBV6-5	TRBJ2-7
CASSLDSPGNTIYF	TRBV7-2	TRBJ1-3
CASSNGTVNTEAFF	TRBV21-1	TRBJ1-1
CASRDPGQRPYEQYF	TRBV6-2/TRBV6-3	.
CASSSRKTARSYNEQFF	TRBV28	TRBJ2-1
CSAPRDTDTQYF	TRBV20-1	TRBJ2-3
CVSSRDLSYEQYF	TRBV11-1	TRBJ2-7
CASSLFGTGELFF	TRBV11-2	TRBJ2-2
CASSVRAMGIQYF	TRBV7-6	.
CASSQEWRPDSPLHF	TRBV4-2	TRBJ1-6
CASSYIESGNTIYF	TRBV2	TRBJ1-3
CASSPRPGTNTQYF	TRBV9	TRBJ2-3
CASTTGTESLFF	TRBV6-5	TRBJ1-4
CASSSSGQGKGNQPQHF	TRBV5-6	TRBJ1-5
CASSAAGTGANEQFF	TRBV5-1	TRBJ2-1
CASSEGLAVYNEQFF	TRBV7-3	TRBJ2-1
CASSLVGLAGELFF	TRBV7-2	TRBJ2-2
CASTKDPSGRPYEQYF	TRBV4-1	TRBJ2-7
CASSLGGYEWYNEQFF	TRBV7-2	TRBJ2-1
CASSRRGNNEQFF	TRBV12-3/TRBV12-4	TRBJ2-1
CASQGPQGQGAKETQYF	TRBV21-1	TRBJ2-5
CASSLRGTWNTGELFF	TRBV5-1	TRBJ2-2
CASTGGPYNEQFF	TRBV3-1	TRBJ2-1
CSARVNPGGYTF	TRBV20-1	TRBJ1-2
CASSLSVRGQETQYF	TRBV27	TRBJ2-5
CASSRGGAGWQETQYF	TRBV11-2	.